Listed below are T cell receptor beta chains from one sample, sequenced in a study of T cell changes during pregnancy in multiple sclerosis. Data came from immunoSEQ multiplex PCR; TCRdb stores just in-frame clones and leaves some out. The sample includes tens of thousands of clones, about 90% of them seen just once. Sequenced here: peripheral blood, sampled in the first trimester of pregnancy. The receptors here all came from a female donor in good health, enrolled as a control in a pregnancy study. Both conserved end residues are part of each CDR3. Fields, in order: CDR3 length, V gene, CDR3 protein.

12	TRBV13	CASSINTDTQYF
17	TRBV5-1	CASSLGIPGQRSTEAFF
16	TRBV27	CASSLGRGPPSAPLHF
15	TRBV19	CASSKGAGGKNIQYF
21	TRBV12-2	CASRHTRGKKDRCWVNTEAFF
15	TRBV19	CASKGLVGGENEQFF
16	TRBV25-1	CASSELSPSYQETQYF
14	TRBV28	CASSRDRGPQPQHF
17	TRBV27	CASSLVGQGIFAGELFF
17	TRBV4-3	CASSPGGTSGRGETQYF
18	TRBV2	CASSEVIIQGTANEKLFF
17	TRBV15	CATSKYERMSSYNEQFF
14	TRBV27	CATKRDRVNTEAFF
14	TRBV6-6	CASRLGQNTGELFF
17	TRBV25-1	CASSEWTSGGSRDTQYF
15	TRBV13	CASSLGTSSYNEQFF
13	TRBV19	CASRSQQSVEAFF
14	TRBV5-1	CASRSGPEAYGYTF
16	TRBV10-3	CAISESTEGRGTEAFF
13	TRBV2	CASGQGGSYEQYF
17	TRBV28	CASSWSFEQGLSYEQYF
14	TRBV7-9	CASSWAGGYDEQYF
15	TRBV19	CASSIPQGTYNEQFF
15	TRBV14	CASSQALAWTGELFF
16	TRBV18	CASSPMGGNDWETQYF
15	TRBV5-1	CASSWGPSGELVKFF
12	TRBV6-5	CASIDGSTEAFF
17	TRBV27	CASSLLGTGTSTDTQYF
17	TRBV10-1	CASSDRTPIATNEKLFF
15	TRBV6-5	CASSYSRRISTEAFF
15	TRBV11-2	CASSLPGTDNQPQHF
16	TRBV27	CASSLSRTGAVSEQYF
14	TRBV9	CASSVEARTDTQYF
15	TRBV6-6	CASSGAMGGNYEQYF
16	TRBV5-6	CASSRGLAGGQETQYF